These 28 T cell receptor beta chains were all obtained from the same sample, sequenced in a study of PD-1 blockade in classical Hodgkin lymphoma. Specified time point: cycle 4 day 1 (C4D1), after more than 5 weeks of nivolumab. All patients relapsed after autologous stem cell transplantation, and brentuximab vedotin exposure varied. Libraries were prepared by immunoSEQ multiplex PCR; TCRdb keeps only in-frame clonotypes and omits some of them. Of about 51,000 clones listed, over 70% were seen once; the top ten hold 15% to 20%. The source was peripheral blood mononuclear cells (PBMCs), collected before the fourth cycle of nivolumab. The receptors were sampled from a human donor with classical Hodgkin lymphoma.

V usage is TRBV21-1 and J usage is TRBJ1-2; the table names TRBD1, a call not compared with the DNA. TRBV21-1 is a recognized pseudogene. CDR3 size: 15 residues. The CDR3 is CASSDLRDRPYGYTF. The DNA of the CDR3 is TGTGCCAGCAGCGACCTCCGGGACAGGCCCTATGGCTACACCTTC.

This chain connects TRBV2 to TRBJ2-2; D may be TRBD1 (5 bases). The CDR3 loop spans 18 amino acids. Per germline, CDR1 SNHLY and CDR2 FYNNEI. With 6 bases removed from V and 3 bases from J, the gap between germline ends came to 23 bases. The CDR3 bases are TGTGCCAGCAGATCTCCAGTGGGGCAGGGTAGGCACACCGGGGAGCTGTTTTTT. It is translated as CASRSPVGQGRHTGELFF.

V usage is TRBV28 and J usage is TRBJ1-1, with D tentatively TRBD1 (5 bases). The V end was cut by 2 bases, the J end by 6 bases, with 13 bases between. Germline assignment: CDR1 MDHEN and CDR2 SYDVKM. CDR3 length equals 14 residues. The chain's CDR3 is CASSLAGKPPEAFF. The CDR3 DNA is TGTGCCAGCAGTTTAGCAGGGAAACCCCCTGAAGCTTTCTTT.

The V and J genes are TRBV27 and TRBJ2-7; D gene ambiguous. Germline assignment: CDR1 MNHEY and CDR2 SMNVEV (reference sequence). The CDR3 is 12 amino acids. The germline V and J ends were trimmed by 5 bases and 2 bases, with 7 bases remaining between them. CDR3 DNA sequence: TGTGCCAGCAGTGCAGCCCCCTACGAGCAGTACTTC. It translates to CASSAAPYEQYF.

The CDR3 region is CASSPREGAGELFF. The CDR3 DNA is TGCGCCAGCAGTCCCCGGGAAGGGGCCGGGGAGCTGTTTTTT. The chain links TRBV23-1 to TRBJ2-2; D could derive from TRBD1 or TRBD2 (5 bases each). TRBV23-1 is an ORF for which the function is uncertain. Trimming removed 4 bases from V and 6 bases from J, with 12 bases in between. The CDR3 spans 14 residues.

This clone was counted only a few times. The chain has TRBV7-9 and TRBJ2-3, with a weak D call TRBD1 (6 bases). CDR1 and CDR2 (germline): SEHNR, FQNEAQ (reference sequence). The CDR3 totals 16 residues. Trimming left V 4 bases short and J 3 bases short, with 17 bases between. The CDR3 reads CASSSVPQDRTDTQYF. CDR3 sequence (DNA): TGTGCCAGCAGCTCCGTACCTCAAGACAGGACAGATACGCAGTATTTT. The full variable domain, with the rest looked up from reference TRBV7-9 and TRBJ2-3, is DTGVSQNPRHKITKRGQNVTFRCDPISEHNRLYWYRQTLGQGPEFLTYFQNEAQLEKSRLLSDRFSAERPKGSFSTLEIQRTEQGDSAMYLCASSSVPQDRTDTQYFGPGTRLTVL.

This chain connects TRBV28 to TRBJ1-3, with TRBD1 as a possible D gene (6 bases). V was shortened by 5 bases and J by 2 bases, with 16 bases between the two germline ends. This CDR3 comprises 16 residues. The V gene's germline CDR1 is MDHEN and CDR2 SYDVKM. The CDR3 sequence: CASSAGGGGTGNTIYF. The CDR3 DNA follows: TGTGCCAGCAGTGCCGGGGGGGGCGGCACTGGAAACACCATATATTTT.

The V gene is TRBV9, the J gene TRBJ1-2; D is undetermined. This CDR3 comprises 14 residues. Trimming pared 5 bases from V and 4 bases from J, leaving 15 bases between. Germline CDR1 reads SGDLS; CDR2 reads YYNGEE. This CDR3 is CASSRESLGYGYTF. As DNA, the CDR3 is TGTGCCAGCAGTAGGGAGTCTCTAGGCTATGGCTACACCTTC.

The chain carries TRBV6-5 and TRBJ2-2; no definite D call. The CDR3 extends over 15 amino acids. Germline-derived CDR1 and CDR2 are MNHEY and SVGAGI. Trimming removed 7 bases from V and 2 bases from J, with 14 bases in between. The CDR3 is CASTLRSKNTGELFF. The CDR3 DNA sequence: TGTGCCAGCACCCTCAGGAGCAAAAACACCGGGGAGCTGTTTTTT.

The count of this clone is one. The chain employs TRBV9 and TRBJ1-2, with a possible D match to TRBD1 (5 bases). This CDR3 is built from 13 residues. V lost 0 bases, J lost 3 bases, and 6 bases lay in between. Germline CDR1 is SGDLS and CDR2 is YYNGEE. The CDR3 DNA sequence: TGTGCCAGCAGCGTAGGGGGGGACTATGGCTACACCTTC. This gives the protein CASSVGGDYGYTF.

The CDR3 DNA follows: TGTGCCACCAGCAGAGAAGAGGTTGCGAGGGGAGAAGAGACCCAGTACTTC. This translates into CATSREEVARGEETQYF. The chain joins TRBV15 to TRBJ2-5; TRBD1 or TRBD2 may be the D gene (5 bases each). V gave up 0 bases and J gave up 3 bases, with 17 bases separating them. Germline CDR1 LNHNV, CDR2 YYDKDF (reference sequence). The length of the CDR3 is 17 residues.

The count of this clone is one. The genes are TRBV25-1 and TRBJ2-1; 7 bases are a match to TRBD1. Germline loops: CDR1 MGHDK, CDR2 SYGVNS. V shed 4 bases, J shed 7 bases, and the junction held 4 bases outside the gene matches. The CDR3 contains 13 residues. CDR3 residues: CASSAIQGNEQFF. Here the CDR3 DNA reads TGTGCCAGCAGTGCGATACAGGGGAATGAGCAGTTCTTC. The complete variable domain, with remaining parts taken from reference TRBV25-1 and TRBJ2-1, reads EADIYQTPRYLVIGTGKKITLECSQTMGHDKMYWYQQDPGMELHLIHYSYGVNSTEKGDLSSESTVSRIRTEHFPLTLESARPSHTSQYLCASSAIQGNEQFFGPGTRLTVL.

The V gene is TRBV4-3, the J gene TRBJ1-4; TRBD1 is a possible D gene (5 bases). The germline V gene has CDR1 LGHNA and CDR2 YSLEER. V was trimmed by 1 base and J by 4 bases, leaving 10 bases between them. The CDR3 extends over 15 amino acids. The CDR3 sequence: CASSQGTGFNEKLFF. In DNA form, the CDR3 reads TGCGCCAGCAGCCAAGGAACAGGTTTTAATGAAAAACTGTTTTTT.

The J gene is TRBJ2-7, the V gene TRBV5-1; 8 nucleotides agree with TRBD1. This CDR3 is 15 amino acids long. After removal of 5 bases from V and 3 bases from J, the junction contained 10 bases not matched to a gene. CDR1 is SGHRS, CDR2 YFSETQ, per germline. CDR3 amino acids: CASRRFQGADYEQYF. The CDR3 DNA sequence: TGCGCCAGCAGACGTTTTCAGGGGGCAGACTACGAGCAGTACTTC.

The chain combines TRBV9 with TRBJ2-5; D gene unclear. Germline loops: CDR1 SGDLS, CDR2 YYNGEE. The ends were cut back, 1 base at V and 8 bases at J, with 9 bases in the middle. CDR3 length: 12 residues. The chain's CDR3 is CASSVKEGTQYF. In DNA form, the CDR3 reads TGTGCCAGCAGCGTAAAGGAAGGAACCCAGTACTTC.

V and J are TRBV9 and TRBJ2-1, with TRBD1 matching over 10 bases. The trim removed 2 bases at V and 7 bases at J, leaving 6 bases unmatched. Germline assignment: CDR1 SGDLS and CDR2 YYNGEE. The CDR3 consists of 15 residues. This CDR3 reads CASSVRDRGGNEQFF. CDR3 sequence (DNA): TGTGCCAGCAGCGTCCGGGACAGGGGAGGGAATGAGCAGTTCTTC.

The chain employs TRBV7-2 and TRBJ2-7, with D tentatively TRBD2 (5 bases). The germline V gene encodes CDR1 SGHTA and CDR2 FQGNSA. The CDR3 extends over 12 amino acids. V was shortened by 4 bases and J by 4 bases, with 8 bases between the two germline ends. CDR3 DNA sequence: TGTGCCAGCAGCTCCACTAGGTACGAGCAGTACTTC. It is translated as CASSSTRYEQYF.

CDR3 nucleotide sequence: TGTGCCTCCAAACCCTTAGCCAAAAACATTCAGTACTTC. Its protein is CASKPLAKNIQYF. The V gene is TRBV19, the J gene TRBJ2-4, with no clear D. CDR1 and CDR2 (germline): LNHDA, SQIVND (reference sequence). The CDR3 spans 13 residues. V dropped 11 bases and J dropped 0 bases, with 11 bases sitting between them.

The genes are TRBV19 and TRBJ1-1, with D uncertain. V dropped 6 bases and J dropped 0 bases, with 11 bases sitting between them. The CDR3 length is 14 residues. CDR1 is LNHDA, CDR2 SQIVND, per germline (reference sequence). The CDR3 reads CASRTTRLNTEAFF. The CDR3 region has the DNA TGTGCCAGTAGGACGACACGCTTGAACACTGAAGCTTTCTTT.

The count of this clone is one. The chain recombines TRBV4-1 with TRBJ2-5; D is uncertain. The CDR3 runs 16 residues. Germline CDR1 reads MGHRA; CDR2 reads YSYEKL. V was shortened by 4 bases and J by 0 bases, with 15 bases between the two germline ends. The CDR3 loop reads CASSRKEVSYQETQYF. The CDR3 region has the DNA TGCGCCAGCAGCCGGAAAGAGGTGTCCTACCAAGAGACCCAGTACTTC.

J is TRBJ1-4 and V is TRBV5-1; D is unresolved. The germline V gene has CDR1 SGHRS and CDR2 YFSETQ. The CDR3 sequence is 13 residues long. Trimming cost V 1 base and J 7 bases, with 8 bases left between them. This CDR3 reads CASSLLYPEKLFF. The CDR3 DNA reads TGCGCCAGCAGCTTGCTGTACCCTGAAAAACTGTTTTTT.

The chain carries TRBV28 and TRBJ2-7; D may be TRBD1 (5 bases). The length of the CDR3 is 13 residues. CDR1 is MDHEN and CDR2 is SYDVKM in the germline V gene. Trimming pared 5 bases from V and 3 bases from J, leaving 11 bases between. The CDR3 nucleotides are TGTGCCAGCAGTGTGGACATCCTCTACGAGCAGTACTTC. Protein sequence: CASSVDILYEQYF. Full variable domain (outside the CDR3, taken from reference TRBV28 and TRBJ2-7): DVKVTQSSRYLVKRTGEKVFLECVQDMDHENMFWYRQDPGLGLRLIYFSYDVKMKEKGDIPEGYSVSREKKERFSLILESASTNQTSMYLCASSVDILYEQYFGPGTRLTVT.

The chain uses TRBV7-8 and TRBJ2-3, with D perhaps being TRBD1 or TRBD2 (5 bases each). Germline V lookup: CDR1 SGHVS, CDR2 FQNEAQ. The CDR3 spans 15 residues. Trimming shortened V by 1 base and J by 2 bases, and 10 bases separated the two germline ends. The CDR3 nucleotides are TGTGCCAGCAGCTTAGTGGGGGATACCACAGATACGCAGTATTTT. Protein: CASSLVGDTTDTQYF. The full variable domain, in which reference TRBV7-8 and TRBJ2-3 provide the parts outside the CDR3, is GAGVSQSPRYKVAKRGQDVALRCDPISGHVSLFWYQQALGQGPEFLTYFQNEAQLDKSGLPSDRFFAERPEGSVSTLKIQRTQQEDSAVYLCASSLVGDTTDTQYFGPGTRLTVL.

Points on this clone: The same CDR3 arises from other DNA sequences in this sample as well. The chain recombines TRBV2 with TRBJ1-5, with no clear D. The CDR3 is made up of 13 amino acids. CDR1 and CDR2 (germline): SNHLY, FYNNEI. V lost 5 bases to trimming and J lost 2 bases, with 7 bases between them. The CDR3 here is CASSNDGNQPQHF. The CDR3 DNA sequence: TGTGCCAGCAGTAACGATGGCAATCAGCCCCAGCATTTT.

This clone showed up just a few times. Only one base separates this from a far larger clonotype, so it likely reflects a read error. V is TRBV4-2 and J is TRBJ1-2; TRBD1 is a possible D gene (5 bases). The CDR3 spans 14 residues. Trimming left V 0 bases short and J 4 bases short, with 9 bases between. Germline V gene sequence: CDR1 LGHNA, CDR2 YNFKEQ. As DNA, the CDR3 is TGTGCCAGCAGCCAAGACGGGGGGACCTATGGCTACACCTTC. It translates to CASSQDGGTYGYTF.

CDR3 sequence reads: CASSMNRGLGTQYF. CDR3 nucleotide sequence: TGTGCCAGCAGCATGAACAGGGGATTGGGGACCCAGTACTTC. The rearrangement links TRBV14 to TRBJ2-5, with 7 bases matching TRBD1. CDR3 length equals 14 residues. Germline CDR1 reads SGHDN; CDR2 reads FVKESK. With 5 bases clipped from V and 7 bases from J, the junction kept 10 bases outside the gene matches. Full variable domain (missing parts from reference TRBV14 and TRBJ2-5): EAGVTQFPSHSVIEKGQTVTLRCDPISGHDNLYWYRRVMGKEIKFLLHFVKESKQDESGMPNNRFLAERTGGTYSTLKVQPAELEDSGVYFCASSMNRGLGTQYFGPGTRLLVL.

The chain combines TRBV19 with TRBJ2-7; 8 positions agree with TRBD1. This CDR3 has 14 residues. Per germline, CDR1 LNHDA and CDR2 SQIVND (reference sequence). Losses at the gene ends were 7 bases for V and 0 bases for J; bases not matched to a gene: 5. The chain's CDR3 is CASKGQDLSYEQYF. CDR3 sequence (DNA): TGTGCCAGTAAGGGACAGGACCTCTCCTACGAGCAGTACTTC.

J is TRBJ2-7 and V is TRBV2; D is unclear. The V end was cut by 7 bases, the J end by 5 bases, with 6 bases between. The CDR3 length is 10 residues. Germline assignment: CDR1 SNHLY and CDR2 FYNNEI. The CDR3 sequence is CASKYNEQYF. DNA for the CDR3: TGTGCCAGCAAGTATAACGAGCAGTACTTC.